This TCR beta chain was recovered during a study of shared clonotypes between healthy human individuals. Broader study findings: As a rule, naive subsets had a larger estimated richness than memory subsets. Rarefaction demonstrated incomplete sorted-subset sequencing despite large depth. Shared clonotypes across all four donors exceeded non-shared ones in generation probability.

The germline V gene has CDR1 MGHRA and CDR2 YSYEKL. V gave up 0 bases and J gave up 8 bases, with 13 bases separating them. The CDR3 totals 15 residues. Turning to this clone: Its antigen is unidentified.

Each replicate PCR on the sorted subsets used roughly 200 ng DNA (about 30,000 T cell genomes). Libraries were prepared by immunoSEQ multiplex PCR; TCRdb keeps only in-frame clonotypes and omits some of them. The table records over 2 million clones, about 95% of them present only once. The TCR was taken from a young man in good health. The chain recombines TRBV4-1 with TRBJ1-4, with D perhaps TRBD1 (5 bases). Source material: naive CD4+ T cells sorted from blood. The subset denotes: CD45RA+ positively selected. In nucleotides, the CDR3 is TGCGCCAGCAGCCAAGAGGGCAGGGTGAGCGAAAAACTGTTTTTT. The encoded protein is CASSQEGRVSEKLFF.